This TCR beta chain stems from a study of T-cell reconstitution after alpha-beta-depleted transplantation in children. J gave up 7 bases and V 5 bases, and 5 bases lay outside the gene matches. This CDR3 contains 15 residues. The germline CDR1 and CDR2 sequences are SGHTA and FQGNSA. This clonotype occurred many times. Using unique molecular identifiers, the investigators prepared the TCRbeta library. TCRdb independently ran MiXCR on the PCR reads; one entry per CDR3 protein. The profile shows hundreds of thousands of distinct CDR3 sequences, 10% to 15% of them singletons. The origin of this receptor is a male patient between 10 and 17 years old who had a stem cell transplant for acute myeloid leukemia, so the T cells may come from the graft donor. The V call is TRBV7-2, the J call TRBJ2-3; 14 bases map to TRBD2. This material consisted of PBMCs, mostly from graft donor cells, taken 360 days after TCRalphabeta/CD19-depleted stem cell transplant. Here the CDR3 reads CASSLRTSGGYTQYF. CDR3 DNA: TGTGCCAGCAGCCTGAGGACTAGCGGGGGGTATACGCAGTATTTT.